This TCR beta chain is from a study of T-cell memory formation after mild COVID-19. Study background: Largely, TCR clusters stayed within a single donor. Study outcomes and limitations: Pre-infection memory already had some responding clones, implying cross-reactive memory joined.

V was shortened by 5 bases and J by 3 bases, with 15 bases between the two germline ends. The germline V gene encodes CDR1 SGHTA and CDR2 FQGNSA. This CDR3 spans 15 amino acids. This clonotype was counted a few times. Its antigen remains unknown. TCRdb ran MiXCR on the 5' RACE reads and lists one entry per CDR3 protein. The sample lists some 440,000 distinct CDR3 sequences, roughly 25% occurring once. Material for sequencing was PBMCs or a T cell subset sorted from them (not recorded which). The sequence came from an adult woman who had mild COVID-19 (a few samples of this study predate the infection). Cell type and time point are not known. The genes are TRBV7-2 and TRBJ2-3; maybe TRBD2 (5 bases). CDR3 region: CASSPRTADTDTQYF. In nucleotides, the CDR3 is TGTGCCAGCAGCCCTAGGACTGCGGATACAGATACGCAGTATTTT. The full variable domain, with the rest looked up from reference TRBV7-2 and TRBJ2-3, is GAGVSQSPSNKVTEKGKDVELRCDPISGHTALYWYRQSLGQGLEFLIYFQGNSAPDKSGLPSDRFSAERTGGSVSTLTIQRTQQEDSAVYLCASSPRTADTDTQYFGPGTRLTVL.